Each of the 2 T cell receptor beta chains below was sequenced from the same sample in a study of blood T cell repertoires in COVID-19. The table came from immunoSEQ multiplex PCR; TCRdb's copy has only in-frame clones and leaves some out. In the table there are a few hundred thousand clones, 90% of which are singletons. The material sequenced was PBMCs or T cells enriched from blood (not recorded which). The receptors were sampled from a man between 18 and 35 years old who had recovered from COVID-19.

The CDR3 DNA reads as TGTGCCACCAGTCCCGTTTCGTACAGCGGCTCCTATAATTCACCCCTCCACTTT. Translating gives CATSPVSYSGSYNSPLHF. The V gene is TRBV15, the J gene TRBJ1-6; the D is unclear. The V and J ends lost 6 bases and 0 bases respectively, with 18 bases between them. The CDR3 length is 18 residues. CDR1 and CDR2 from the germline V gene are LNHNV and YYDKDF (reference sequence).

The rearrangement joins TRBV7-3 to TRBJ2-7, with TRBD1 identical over 7 bases. Germline V gives CDR1 SGHTA, CDR2 FQGTGA. The J segment lost 0 bases and the V segment lost 2 bases, leaving 4 bases of the junction unmatched. This CDR3 is 15 amino acids long. CDR3 sequence: CASSLLSGGSYEQYF. CDR3 coding DNA: TGTGCCAGCAGCTTATTATCAGGGGGCTCCTACGAGCAGTACTTC.